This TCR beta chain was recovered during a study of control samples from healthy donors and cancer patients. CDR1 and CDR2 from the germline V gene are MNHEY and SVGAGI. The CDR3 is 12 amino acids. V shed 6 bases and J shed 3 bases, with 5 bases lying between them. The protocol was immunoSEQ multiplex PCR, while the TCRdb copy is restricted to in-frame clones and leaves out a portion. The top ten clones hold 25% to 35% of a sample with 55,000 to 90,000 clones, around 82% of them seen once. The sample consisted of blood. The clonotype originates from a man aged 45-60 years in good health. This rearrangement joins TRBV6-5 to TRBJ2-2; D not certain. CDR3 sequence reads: CASRSDTGELFF. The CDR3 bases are TGTGCCAGCAGGAGCGACACCGGGGAGCTGTTTTTT.